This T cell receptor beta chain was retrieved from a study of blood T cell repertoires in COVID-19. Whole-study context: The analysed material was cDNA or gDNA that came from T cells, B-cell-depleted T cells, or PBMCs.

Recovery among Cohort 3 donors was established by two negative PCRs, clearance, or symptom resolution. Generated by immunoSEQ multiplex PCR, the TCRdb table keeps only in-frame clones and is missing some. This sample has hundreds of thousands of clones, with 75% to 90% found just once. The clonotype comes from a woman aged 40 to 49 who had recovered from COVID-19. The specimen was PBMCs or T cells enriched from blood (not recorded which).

CDR3 sequence: CASSLGRAYEQYF. Here the CDR3 DNA reads TGTGCCAGCAGCTTGGGAAGAGCCTACGAGCAGTACTTC. This sequence joins TRBV5-6 and TRBJ2-7; no definite D call. CDR3 length: 13 residues. The ends were cut back, 0 bases at V and 2 bases at J, with 6 bases in the middle. Germline lookup yields CDR1 SGHDT and CDR2 YYEEEE.